The rows below give T cell receptor beta chains drawn from one sample of a study of technical replicates of blood from several donors. The protocol was immunoSEQ multiplex PCR, while the TCRdb copy is restricted to in-frame clones and leaves out a portion. The sample lists approximately 75,000 clones; 95% to 98% were seen once. Sequences were obtained from T cells isolated from PBMCs. These receptor sequences come from a human donor in good health. Both conserved end residues are part of each CDR3. D genes are given only for firm matches. Only some rows state a clone size, as once, few, many or a class for expanded clones.

d_call	v_call	clone_size	j_call	cdr3_nt	cdr3_aa
.	TRBV4-1	.	TRBJ2-7	TGCGCCAGCAGCCCCAACGGTTACGAGCAGTACTTC	CASSPNGYEQYF
.	TRBV7-8	.	TRBJ2-3	TGTGCCAGCAGGATTAGCGGCAGCACAGATACGCAGTATTTT	CASRISGSTDTQYF
.	TRBV6-6	.	TRBJ2-1	TGTGCCGGTTCGCAGGGCCCCTACAATGAGCAGTTCTTC	CAGSQGPYNEQFF
.	TRBV4-2	.	TRBJ1-4	TGTGCCAGCAGCCAATTAACACAAGCTAATGAAAAACTGTTTTTT	CASSQLTQANEKLFF
.	TRBV28	.	TRBJ1-2	TGTGCCAGCAGCTCCGTGGGGGGGGCGTATGGCTACACCTTC	CASSSVGGAYGYTF
TRBD1	TRBV5-1	once	TRBJ1-1	TGCGCCAGCAGCTTGGCCCTGGGACAGTTGAACACTGAAGCTTTCTTT	CASSLALGQLNTEAFF
TRBD2	TRBV7-9	.	TRBJ2-5	TGTGCCAGCAGCTCCCCGGGGGGGGAGACCCAGTACTTC	CASSSPGGETQYF
TRBD2	TRBV9	.	TRBJ2-7	TGTGCCAGCAGCCCTCTAGCGGGAGACCCCCCCTACGAGCAGTACTTC	CASSPLAGDPPYEQYF
.	TRBV4-1	.	TRBJ1-4	TGCGCCAGCAGCCAACTTCACCGACGAAACCGCCCCGGTCAGGATGAAAAACTGTTTTTT	CASSQLHRRNRPGQDEKLFF
.	TRBV6-5	.	TRBJ2-5	TGTGCCAGCCGAACAGGGCATTTAGAGACCCAGTACTTC	CASRTGHLETQYF
TRBD1	TRBV4-1	.	TRBJ1-6	TGCGCCAGCAGCCAAGCACAGGGGAATTCACCCCTCCACTTT	CASSQAQGNSPLHF
TRBD2	TRBV6-4	.	TRBJ2-6	TGTGCCAGCAGTGAGCGGGAGGGCTCTGGGGCCAACGTCCTGACTTTC	CASSEREGSGANVLTF
.	TRBV6-1	.	TRBJ1-5	TGTGCCAGCAGTGAAAGAGGGGACACCTATAGCAATCAGCCCCAGCATTTT	CASSERGDTYSNQPQHF
.	TRBV27	.	TRBJ1-6	TGTGCCAGCAGGTTAACAGGGAGCAATTCACCCCTCCACTTT	CASRLTGSNSPLHF
.	TRBV15	.	TRBJ1-1	TGTGCCACCAGCCTTGCCTCAAGTCTACAAGAGTATTGGCTCGGGACTGAAGCTTTCTTT	CATSLASSLQEYWLGTEAFF
TRBD1	TRBV18	.	TRBJ2-5	TGTGCCAGCTCACCGGGACAGGAGCAAGAGACCCAGTACTTC	CASSPGQEQETQYF
TRBD2	TRBV5-1	.	TRBJ2-2	TGCGCCAGCAGGGGACTAGCGCCCACCGGGGAGCTGTTTTTT	CASRGLAPTGELFF
TRBD1	TRBV6-6	.	TRBJ1-5	TGTGCCAGCAGTTACTGGGGACAGGGTGATAATCAGCCCCAGCATTTT	CASSYWGQGDNQPQHF
.	TRBV18	.	TRBJ2-1	TGTGCCAGCTCACCCAACGACATAAGCTCCTACAATGAGCAGTTCTTC	CASSPNDISSYNEQFF
.	TRBV29-1	.	TRBJ2-2	TGCAGCGTGGGCGATGGGAGGAAGGACACCGGGGAGCTGTTTTTT	CSVGDGRKDTGELFF
TRBD1	TRBV27	.	TRBJ1-1	TGTGCCAGCAGCCGACGACAGGGCACTGAAGCTTTCTTT	CASSRRQGTEAFF
TRBD2	TRBV7-9	.	TRBJ2-5	TGTGCCAGCAGCTTATGGGCGGGGGGACAAGAGACCCAGTACTTC	CASSLWAGGQETQYF
.	TRBV7-6	once	TRBJ1-1	TGTGCCAGCAGCTTAGTATTTCAGGGTAGCACTGAAGCTTTCTTT	CASSLVFQGSTEAFF
TRBD2	TRBV28	.	TRBJ2-5	TGTGCCAGCAGTTTATTCGACAGCGGGGCTTACCAAGAGACCCAGTACTTC	CASSLFDSGAYQETQYF
.	TRBV9	.	TRBJ2-7	TGTGCCAGCAGCCGGGGGGCCCTATACGAGCAGTACTTC	CASSRGALYEQYF
TRBD2	TRBV19	.	TRBJ2-7	TGTGCCAGTATGAGCGGGAGCTCCTACGAGCAGTACTTC	CASMSGSSYEQYF